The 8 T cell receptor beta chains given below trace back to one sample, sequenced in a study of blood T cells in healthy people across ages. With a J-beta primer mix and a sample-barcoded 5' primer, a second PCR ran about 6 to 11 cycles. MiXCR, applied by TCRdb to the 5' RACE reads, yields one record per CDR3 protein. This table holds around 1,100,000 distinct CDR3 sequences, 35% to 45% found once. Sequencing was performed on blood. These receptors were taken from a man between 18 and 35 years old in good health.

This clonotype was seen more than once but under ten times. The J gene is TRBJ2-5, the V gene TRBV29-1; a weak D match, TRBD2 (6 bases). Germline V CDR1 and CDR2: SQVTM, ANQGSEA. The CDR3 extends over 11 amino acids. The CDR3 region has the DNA TGCAGTGGGGGAGGTCCCGAGACCCAGTACTTC. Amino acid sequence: CSGGGPETQYF.

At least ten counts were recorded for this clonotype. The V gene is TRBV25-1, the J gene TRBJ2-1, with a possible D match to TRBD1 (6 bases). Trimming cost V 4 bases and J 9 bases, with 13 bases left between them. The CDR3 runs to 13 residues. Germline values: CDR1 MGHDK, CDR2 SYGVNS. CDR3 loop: CASSGYRVGEQFF. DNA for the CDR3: TGTGCCAGCAGTGGATACAGGGTTGGTGAGCAGTTCTTC.

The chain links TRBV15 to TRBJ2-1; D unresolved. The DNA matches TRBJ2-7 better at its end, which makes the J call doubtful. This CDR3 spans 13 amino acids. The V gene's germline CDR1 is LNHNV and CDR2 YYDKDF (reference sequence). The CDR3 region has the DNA TGTGCCACCAGGGCGGTACGATACAATGAGCAGTACTTC. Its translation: CATRAVRYNEQYF.

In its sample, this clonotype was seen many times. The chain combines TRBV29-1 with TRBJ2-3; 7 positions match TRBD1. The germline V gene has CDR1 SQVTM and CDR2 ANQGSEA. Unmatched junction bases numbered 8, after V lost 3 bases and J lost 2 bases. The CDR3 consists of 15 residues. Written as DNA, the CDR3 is TGCAGCGTTGAGGCCTCGGACAGGCCCACAGATACGCAGTATTTT. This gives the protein CSVEASDRPTDTQYF.

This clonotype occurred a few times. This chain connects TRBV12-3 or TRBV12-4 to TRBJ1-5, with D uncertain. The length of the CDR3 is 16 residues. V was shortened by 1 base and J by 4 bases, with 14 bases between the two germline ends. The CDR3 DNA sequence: TGTGCCAGCAGTTTAGACTCGGGTACATGGAATCAGCCCCAGCATTTT. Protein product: CASSLDSGTWNQPQHF.

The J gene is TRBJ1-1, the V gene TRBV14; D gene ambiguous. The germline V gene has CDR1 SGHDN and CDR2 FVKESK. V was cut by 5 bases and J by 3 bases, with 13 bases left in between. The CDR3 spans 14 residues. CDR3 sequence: CASSGPGWDTEAFF. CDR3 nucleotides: TGTGCCAGCAGCGGACCGGGATGGGACACTGAAGCTTTCTTT.

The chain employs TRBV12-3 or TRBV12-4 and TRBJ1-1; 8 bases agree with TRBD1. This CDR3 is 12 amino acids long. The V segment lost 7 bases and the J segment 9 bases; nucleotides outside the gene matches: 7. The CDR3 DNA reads TGTGCCAGCACCCGCGGACAGGGTAAAGCTTTCTTT. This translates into CASTRGQGKAFF.

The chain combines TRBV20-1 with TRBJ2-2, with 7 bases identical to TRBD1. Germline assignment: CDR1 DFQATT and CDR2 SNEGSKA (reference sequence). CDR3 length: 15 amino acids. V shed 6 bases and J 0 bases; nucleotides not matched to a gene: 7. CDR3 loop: CSAPGGGANTGELFF. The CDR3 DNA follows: TGCAGTGCCCCAGGGGGTGGGGCGAACACCGGGGAGCTGTTTTTT.